What follows is one T cell receptor (beta chain) and its context. The target antigen is unknown. The germline V gene has CDR1 SGHRS and CDR2 YFSETQ. V dropped 4 bases and J dropped 2 bases, with 8 bases sitting between them. This CDR3 has 13 residues. This sample stems from a study of T cells after yellow fever vaccination. About the research overall: SMART-Seq v4 Ultra Low Input prepared libraries from low-cell fractions. The study's findings and limits: Post-booster reappearance was seen for most primary-vaccination clones (about 95% CD4, 85% to 90% CD8). Although the secondary response was weaker, it peaked faster, at day 5 versus 15.

TCRdb re-called the 5' RACE reads through MiXCR, storing one row per CDR3 protein. The sample consists of roughly 310,000 distinct CDR3 sequences, about 8.7% of them appearing once. Sequences were derived from PBMCs, sampled on the day of the first yellow fever vaccination. This TCR was sampled from a man aged 18 to 29 who received the YFV17D yellow fever vaccine. The chain is built from TRBV5-1 and TRBJ2-3, with D maybe TRBD1 (5 bases). The CDR3 loop is CASSTRVTDTQYF. In DNA, the CDR3 is TGCGCCAGCAGCACCAGGGTCACAGATACGCAGTATTTT.